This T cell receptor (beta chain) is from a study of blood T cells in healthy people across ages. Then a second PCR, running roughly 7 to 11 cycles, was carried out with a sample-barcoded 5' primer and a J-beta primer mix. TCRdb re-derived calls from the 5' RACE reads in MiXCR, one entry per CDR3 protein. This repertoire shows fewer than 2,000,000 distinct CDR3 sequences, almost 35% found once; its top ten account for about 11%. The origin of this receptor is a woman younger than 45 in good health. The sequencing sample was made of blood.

The CDR3 reads CASSLGRSGGARTDTQYF. The CDR3 DNA sequence: TGTGCCAGCAGTTTAGGTAGAAGCGGGGGGGCCCGTACAGATACGCAGTATTTT. The chain employs TRBV27 and TRBJ2-3, with 10 bases that match TRBD2. This CDR3 spans 18 amino acids. The V and J ends lost 2 bases and 3 bases, in that order; junction bases with no gene match: 11. Germline CDR1 reads MNHEY; CDR2 reads SMNVEV (reference sequence).